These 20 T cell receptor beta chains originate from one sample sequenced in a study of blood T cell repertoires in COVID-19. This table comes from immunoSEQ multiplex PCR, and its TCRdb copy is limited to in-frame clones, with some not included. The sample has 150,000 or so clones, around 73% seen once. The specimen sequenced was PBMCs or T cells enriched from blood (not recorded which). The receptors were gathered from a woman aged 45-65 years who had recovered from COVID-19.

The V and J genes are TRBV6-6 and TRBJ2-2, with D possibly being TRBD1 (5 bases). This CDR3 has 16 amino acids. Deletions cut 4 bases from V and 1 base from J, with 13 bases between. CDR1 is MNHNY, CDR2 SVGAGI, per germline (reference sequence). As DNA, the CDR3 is TGTGCCAGCAGTTCCCCAGGGAAGCGGAACACCGGGGAGCTGTTTTTT. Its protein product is CASSSPGKRNTGELFF.

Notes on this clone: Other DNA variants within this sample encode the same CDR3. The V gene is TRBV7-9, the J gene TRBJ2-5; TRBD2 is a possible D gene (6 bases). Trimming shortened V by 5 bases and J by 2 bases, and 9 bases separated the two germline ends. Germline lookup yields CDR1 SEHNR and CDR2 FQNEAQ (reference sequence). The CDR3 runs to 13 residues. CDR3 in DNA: TGTGCCAGCAGCCCTGGGGGGCAAGAGACCCAGTACTTC. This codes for CASSPGGQETQYF.

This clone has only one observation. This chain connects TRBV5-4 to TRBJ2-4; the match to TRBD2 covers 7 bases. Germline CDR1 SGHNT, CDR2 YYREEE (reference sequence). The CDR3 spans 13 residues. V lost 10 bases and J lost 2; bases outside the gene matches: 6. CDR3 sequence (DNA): TGTGCCGGGGGGGTAGCCTCCAAAAACATTCAGTACTTC. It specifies CAGGVASKNIQYF.

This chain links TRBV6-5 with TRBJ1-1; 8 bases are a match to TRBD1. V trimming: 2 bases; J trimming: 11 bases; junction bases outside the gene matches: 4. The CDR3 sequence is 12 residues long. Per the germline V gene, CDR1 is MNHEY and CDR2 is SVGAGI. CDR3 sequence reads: CASSYMTGAAFF. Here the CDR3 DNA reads TGTGCCAGCAGTTACATGACAGGGGCGGCTTTCTTT.

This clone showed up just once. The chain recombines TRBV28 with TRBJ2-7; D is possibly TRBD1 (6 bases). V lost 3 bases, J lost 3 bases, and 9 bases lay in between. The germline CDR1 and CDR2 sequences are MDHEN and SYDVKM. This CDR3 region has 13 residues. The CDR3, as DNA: TGTGCCAGCAGTTTCCCAGGGGACTACGAGCAGTACTTC. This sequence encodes CASSFPGDYEQYF.

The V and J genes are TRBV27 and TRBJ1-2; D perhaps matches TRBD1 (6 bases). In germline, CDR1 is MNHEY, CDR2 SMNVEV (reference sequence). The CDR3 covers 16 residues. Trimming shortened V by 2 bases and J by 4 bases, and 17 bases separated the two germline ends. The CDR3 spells CASSLSGQGRSYGYTF. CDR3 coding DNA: TGTGCCAGCAGTTTAAGTGGGCAGGGGAGAAGCTATGGCTACACCTTC.

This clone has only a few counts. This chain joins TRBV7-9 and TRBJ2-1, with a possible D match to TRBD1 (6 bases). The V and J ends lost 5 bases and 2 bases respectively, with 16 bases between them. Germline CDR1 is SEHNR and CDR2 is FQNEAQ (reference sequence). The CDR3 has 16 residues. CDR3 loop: CASSEYPRTAYNEQFF. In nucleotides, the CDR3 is TGTGCCAGCAGCGAGTACCCTAGGACAGCCTACAATGAGCAGTTCTTC.

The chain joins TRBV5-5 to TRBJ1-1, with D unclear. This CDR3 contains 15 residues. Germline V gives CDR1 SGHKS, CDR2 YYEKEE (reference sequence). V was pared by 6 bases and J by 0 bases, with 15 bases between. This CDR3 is CASIDRDYMNTEAFF. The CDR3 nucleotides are TGTGCCAGCATCGACCGGGATTACATGAACACTGAAGCTTTCTTT. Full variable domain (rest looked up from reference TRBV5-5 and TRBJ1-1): DAGVTQSPTHLIKTRGQQVTLRCSPISGHKSVSWYQQVLGQGPQFIFQYYEKEERGRGNFPDRFSARQFPNYSSELNVNALLLGDSALYLCASIDRDYMNTEAFFGQGTRLTVV.

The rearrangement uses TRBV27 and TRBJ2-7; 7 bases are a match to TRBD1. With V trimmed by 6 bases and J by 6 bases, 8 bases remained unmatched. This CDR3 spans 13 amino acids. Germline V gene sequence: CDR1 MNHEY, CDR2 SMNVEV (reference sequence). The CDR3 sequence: CASRWTSGGEQYV. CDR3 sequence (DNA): TGTGCCAGCAGGTGGACTTCAGGGGGCGAGCAGTACGTC.

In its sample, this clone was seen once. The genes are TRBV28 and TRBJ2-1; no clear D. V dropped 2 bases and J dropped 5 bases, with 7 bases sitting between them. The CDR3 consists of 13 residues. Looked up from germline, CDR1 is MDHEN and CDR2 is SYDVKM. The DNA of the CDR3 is TGTGCCAGCAGTTTAGAGTCCAACAATGAGCAGTTCTTC. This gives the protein CASSLESNNEQFF.

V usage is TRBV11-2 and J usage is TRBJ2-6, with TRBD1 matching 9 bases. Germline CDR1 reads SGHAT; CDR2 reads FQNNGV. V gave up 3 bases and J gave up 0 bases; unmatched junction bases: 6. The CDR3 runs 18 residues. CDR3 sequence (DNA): TGTGCCAGCAGCTTCCCCGGGACAGGGAGCTCTGGGGCCAACGTCCTGACTTTC. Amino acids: CASSFPGTGSSGANVLTF. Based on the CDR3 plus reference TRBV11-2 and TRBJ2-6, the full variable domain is EAGVAQSPRYKIIEKRQSVAFWCNPISGHATLYWYQQILGQGPKLLIQFQNNGVVDDSQLPKDRFSAERLKGVDSTLKIQPAKLEDSAVYLCASSFPGTGSSGANVLTFGAGSRLTVL.

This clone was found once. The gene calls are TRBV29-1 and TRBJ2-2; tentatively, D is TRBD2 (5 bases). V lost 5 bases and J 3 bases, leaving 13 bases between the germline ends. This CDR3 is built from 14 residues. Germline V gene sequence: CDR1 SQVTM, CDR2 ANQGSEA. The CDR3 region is CSVSRSGDTGELFF. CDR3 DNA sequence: TGCAGCGTTTCGCGGTCCGGGGACACCGGGGAGCTGTTTTTT.

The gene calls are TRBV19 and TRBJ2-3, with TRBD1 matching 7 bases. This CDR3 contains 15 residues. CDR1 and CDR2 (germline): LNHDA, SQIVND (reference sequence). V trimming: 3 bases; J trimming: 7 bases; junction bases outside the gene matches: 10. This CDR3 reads CASSIEGAGTNTQYF. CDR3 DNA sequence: TGTGCCAGTAGTATCGAGGGGGCCGGAACAAATACGCAGTATTTT.

CDR3 sequence reads: CASSPGGGSGSYEQYF. The CDR3 DNA sequence: TGTGCCAGCAGTCCTGGTGGGGGGTCGGGATCCTACGAGCAGTACTTC. The chain has TRBV4-2 and TRBJ2-7, with D perhaps matching TRBD2 (6 bases). CDR3 length: 16 amino acids. CDR1 is LGHNA and CDR2 is YNFKEQ in the germline V gene. Trimming removed 6 bases from V and 1 base from J, with 19 bases in between.

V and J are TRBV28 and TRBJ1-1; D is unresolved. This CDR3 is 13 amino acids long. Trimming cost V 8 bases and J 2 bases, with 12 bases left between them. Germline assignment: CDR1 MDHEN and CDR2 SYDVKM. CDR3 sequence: CASWRTANTEAFF. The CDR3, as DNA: TGTGCCAGCTGGAGGACGGCTAACACTGAAGCTTTCTTT. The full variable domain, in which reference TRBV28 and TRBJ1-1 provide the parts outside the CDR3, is DVKVTQSSRYLVKRTGEKVFLECVQDMDHENMFWYRQDPGLGLRLIYFSYDVKMKEKGDIPEGYSVSREKKERFSLILESASTNQTSMYLCASWRTANTEAFFGQGTRLTVV.

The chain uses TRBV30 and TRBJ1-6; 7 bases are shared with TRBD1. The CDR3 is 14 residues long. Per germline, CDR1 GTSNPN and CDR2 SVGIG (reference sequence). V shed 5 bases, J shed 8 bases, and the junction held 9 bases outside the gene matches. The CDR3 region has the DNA TGTGCCTGGGAACAGGGGATGGGTGATTCACCCCTCCACTTT. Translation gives CAWEQGMGDSPLHF.

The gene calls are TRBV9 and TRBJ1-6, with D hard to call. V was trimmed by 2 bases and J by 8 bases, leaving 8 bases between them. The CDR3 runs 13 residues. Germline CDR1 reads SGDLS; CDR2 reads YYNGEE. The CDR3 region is CASSVQEDSPLHF. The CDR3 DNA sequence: TGTGCCAGCAGCGTGCAGGAAGATTCACCCCTCCACTTT.

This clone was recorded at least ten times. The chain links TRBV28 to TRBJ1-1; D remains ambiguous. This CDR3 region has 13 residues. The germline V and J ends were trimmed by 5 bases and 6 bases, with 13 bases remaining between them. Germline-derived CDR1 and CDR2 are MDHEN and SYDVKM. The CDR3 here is CASSLARIAEAFF. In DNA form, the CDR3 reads TGTGCCAGCAGTCTGGCCCGAATCGCTGAAGCTTTCTTT.

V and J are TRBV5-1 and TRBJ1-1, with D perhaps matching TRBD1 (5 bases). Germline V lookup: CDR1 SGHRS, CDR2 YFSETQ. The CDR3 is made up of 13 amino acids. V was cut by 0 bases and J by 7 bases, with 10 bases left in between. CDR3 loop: CASSLGGGGEAFF. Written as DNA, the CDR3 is TGCGCCAGCAGCTTGGGCGGGGGAGGTGAAGCTTTCTTT.

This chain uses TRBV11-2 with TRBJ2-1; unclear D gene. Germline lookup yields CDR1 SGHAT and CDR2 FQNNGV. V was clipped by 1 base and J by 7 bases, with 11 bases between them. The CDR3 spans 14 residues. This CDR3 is CASSLASAQNEQFF. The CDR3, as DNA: TGTGCCAGCAGCTTAGCCAGTGCCCAAAATGAGCAGTTCTTC.